Listed below are T cell receptor beta chains from one sample, sequenced in a study of shared clonotypes between healthy human individuals. Clones were sequenced by immunoSEQ multiplex PCR, and TCRdb holds only the in-frame ones, with some missing. This table holds 2.5 million or so clones, 90% to 95% found once. The sample comprised naive CD4+ T cells sorted from blood. These receptors originate from a man between 18 and 35 years old in good health. The CDR3 runs from the conserved cysteine through the conserved F or W. D genes are given only for firm matches. The listing skips clone size in some rows; elsewhere it reads once, few, many or a size class.

V gene	CDR3 length	D gene	clone size	J gene	CDR3 DNA	CDR3 protein
TRBV9	14	TRBD1	-	TRBJ2-5	TGTGCCAGCAGCGTACAAACAGGGGGAGAGACCCAGTACTTC	CASSVQTGGETQYF
TRBV2	15	TRBD2	-	TRBJ2-3	TGTGCCAGCAGTCTTAGCGGGGGTGGGACAGATACGCAGTATTTT	CASSLSGGGTDTQYF
TRBV30	15	-	-	TRBJ1-5	TGTGCCTGGAGTTCCGCCACGGCGGGGGGTCAGCCCCAGCATTTT	CAWSSATAGGQPQHF
TRBV18	18	TRBD1	-	TRBJ2-7	TGTGCCAGCTCACCGAAACCACCGGGACAGTTCCCCTCCTACGAGCAGTACTTC	CASSPKPPGQFPSYEQYF
TRBV7-6	14	-	-	TRBJ1-3	TGTGCCAGCAGCCTCAGGGAATCAGGAAACACCATATATTTT	CASSLRESGNTIYF
TRBV4-1	15	-	few	TRBJ1-5	TGCGCCAGCAGCCAAGACATGGCAGGGAATCAGCCCCAGCATTTT	CASSQDMAGNQPQHF
TRBV7-2	14	TRBD1	once	TRBJ2-7	TGTGCCAGCAGCCCGTTACAGGGGATATACGAGCAGTACTTC	CASSPLQGIYEQYF
TRBV6-5	15	TRBD1	-	TRBJ1-4	TGTGCCAGCAGACCGCCGGGACAGGGGGCTGAAAAACTGTTTTTT	CASRPPGQGAEKLFF
TRBV18	16	TRBD2	-	TRBJ2-1	TGTGCCAGCTCACCACCGGTAGCGGGGGGCTACAATGAGCAGTTCTTC	CASSPPVAGGYNEQFF
TRBV2	12	-	once	TRBJ2-3	TGTGCCAGCCTCAGGAACACAGATACGCAGTATTTT	CASLRNTDTQYF
TRBV10-2	13	-	once	TRBJ2-2	TGCGCCAGCAGCGCATCGAACACCGGGGAGCTGTTTTTT	CASSASNTGELFF
TRBV30	14	TRBD2	once	TRBJ2-2	TGTGCCTGGAGTCCGGGACTAGTTACCGGGGAGCTGTTTTTT	CAWSPGLVTGELFF
TRBV29-1	14	TRBD1	-	TRBJ1-1	TGCAGCGTAGACAGGGGTTGGAAGAACACTGAAGCTTTCTTT	CSVDRGWKNTEAFF
TRBV5-1	15	TRBD1	-	TRBJ1-6	TGCGCCAGCAGCTGGGACAGGCCGGATAATTCACCCCTCCACTTT	CASSWDRPDNSPLHF
TRBV19	15	-	-	TRBJ1-5	TGTGCCAGTAGTATCTCGCTAGGTGCGAATCAGCCCCAGCATTTT	CASSISLGANQPQHF
TRBV27	19	TRBD2	-	TRBJ2-1	TGTGCCAGCCGCCCCGGGGTGGTCAGACTAGCGGACACCTACAATGAGCAGTTCTTC	CASRPGVVRLADTYNEQFF
TRBV10-1	13	-	-	TRBJ1-6	TGCGCCAGCAGTGAAGGTGGGAAGGGACCCCTCCACTTT	CASSEGGKGPLHF
TRBV7-8	15	TRBD2	-	TRBJ2-1	TGTGCCAGCAGCTTTGGTCGGGGGGATGTCAATGAGCAGTTCTTC	CASSFGRGDVNEQFF
TRBV11-2	16	-	-	TRBJ2-4	TGTGCCAGCAGCTACAGGCAGCTTCTAGCCAAAAACATTCAGTACTTC	CASSYRQLLAKNIQYF
TRBV2	16	TRBD1	-	TRBJ2-2	TGTGCCAGCACCCTGCGAGGGGGCTCGAACACCGGGGAGCTGTTTTTT	CASTLRGGSNTGELFF
TRBV9	14	-	-	TRBJ1-1	TGTGCCAGCAGCGTAGTACAAATGAACACTGAAGCTTTCTTT	CASSVVQMNTEAFF
TRBV7-2	16	-	-	TRBJ2-2	TGTGCCAGCAGCCCCGGTCACCTTCGAGGGACCGGGGAGCTGTTTTTT	CASSPGHLRGTGELFF
TRBV28	13	TRBD1	-	TRBJ1-2	TGTGCCAGCGGGATCAGGGGGCTGGGAGGCTACACCTTC	CASGIRGLGGYTF
TRBV5-1	19	TRBD2	-	TRBJ2-1	TGCGCCAGCAGCCCTGCCGGTGGGTCGGGGAGGGGAGCCTACAATGAGCAGTTCTTC	CASSPAGGSGRGAYNEQFF
TRBV6-1	15	-	-	TRBJ1-5	TGTGCCAGCAGTGGGCTACTAGGGGTTAATCAGCCCCAGCATTTT	CASSGLLGVNQPQHF
TRBV30	12	-	few	TRBJ1-1	TGTGCCTGGAGTTCAGGCGGGGGGGCGGCTTTCTTT	CAWSSGGGAAFF
TRBV11-2	11	-	-	TRBJ2-1	TGTGCCAGCAGCTTAGTGTATGAGCAGTTCTTC	CASSLVYEQFF
TRBV30	13	-	-	TRBJ2-3	TGTGCCTGGGAACCCCCACTAGAAGATACGCAGTATTTT	CAWEPPLEDTQYF
TRBV4-3	20	TRBD1	-	TRBJ1-4	TGCGCCAGCAGCCAAACTCCAACCGGACAGGGGGTGGTTGCTAATGAAAAACTGTTTTTT	CASSQTPTGQGVVANEKLFF
TRBV29-1	13	TRBD1	-	TRBJ1-5	TGCAGCGCGACAGGGGATAGCAATCAGCCCCAGCATTTT	CSATGDSNQPQHF
TRBV10-3	13	-	-	TRBJ1-2	TGTGCCATCAGTGGCGACAGCAGATATGGCTACACCTTC	CAISGDSRYGYTF
TRBV9	13	-	-	TRBJ2-5	TGTGCCAGCAGCGTCTCAGAAGGCAAGACCCAGTACTTC	CASSVSEGKTQYF
TRBV5-1	14	-	-	TRBJ1-6	TGCGCCAGCAGCTTGGGCGGAAGTGATTCACCCCTCCACTTT	CASSLGGSDSPLHF
TRBV27	15	-	few	TRBJ1-6	TGTGCCAGCAGTTCGAGGGAGGCTAACAATTCACCCCTCCACTTT	CASSSREANNSPLHF
TRBV28	14	TRBD1	-	TRBJ2-7	TGTGCCAGCAGTCCCCCGCCGGGACAGGGGGTCGAGTACTTC	CASSPPPGQGVEYF
TRBV25-1	12	-	-	TRBJ1-2	TGTGCCAGCAACGGAATTAACTATGGCTACACCTTC	CASNGINYGYTF
TRBV5-1	13	TRBD1	-	TRBJ1-6	TGCGCCAGTTCGGACAGGGCCAATTCACCCCTCCACTTT	CASSDRANSPLHF
TRBV4-1	14	-	-	TRBJ2-7	TGCGCCAGCAGCCAAGGCGTGAGAGACTACGAGCAGTACTTC	CASSQGVRDYEQYF
TRBV6-5	14	TRBD1	-	TRBJ2-3	TGTGCCAGCAGTCGACAGGGGAAGGCAGATACGCAGTATTTT	CASSRQGKADTQYF
TRBV1	11	-	-	TRBJ2-4	TGCACCAGCAGCCAAGATTGCATTCAGTACTTC	CTSSQDCIQYF
TRBV2	12	-	-	TRBJ1-6	TGTGCCAGCAGCGTCCTCTATTCACCCCTCCACTTT	CASSVLYSPLHF
TRBV10-3	14	-	-	TRBJ1-3	TGTGCCTCCCGAGGTGGGGGATCTGGAAACACCATATATTTT	CASRGGGSGNTIYF
TRBV1	18	-	-	TRBJ2-7	TGCACCAGCAGCCAAATCTTGAACCTAGCGGGATACGCCTACGAGCAGTACTTC	CTSSQILNLAGYAYEQYF
TRBV15	15	-	-	TRBJ2-5	TGTGCCACCAGCAGAGATCCAGGGGTCCAAGAGACCCAGTACTTC	CATSRDPGVQETQYF
TRBV7-2	18	TRBD2	-	TRBJ2-2	TGTGCCAGCAGCTTAGATCCCGGACTAGCGTCCCGGTCCGGGGAGCTGTTTTTT	CASSLDPGLASRSGELFF
TRBV18	12	-	-	TRBJ1-2	TGTGCCAGCTCTGCAGCCCGTGGCGGCTACACCTTC	CASSAARGGYTF
TRBV30	13	TRBD1	-	TRBJ1-5	TGTGCCGCGGGACAGGGCGGCAATCAGCCCCAGCATTTT	CAAGQGGNQPQHF
TRBV6-5	13	TRBD1	-	TRBJ1-6	TGTGCCAGCAAACAGGGGGCTAATTCACCCCTCCACTTT	CASKQGANSPLHF
TRBV6-6	15	TRBD1	-	TRBJ1-1	TGTGCCAGCAGTTACTCCCCAGGGGGCGCGAGTGAAGCTTTCTTT	CASSYSPGGASEAFF
TRBV5-4	14	TRBD1	-	TRBJ1-2	TGTGCCAGCAGCCTAGGACAGGGGGGGTATGGCTACACCTTC	CASSLGQGGYGYTF
TRBV28	14	-	-	TRBJ1-5	TGTGCCAGCAGTTTAGCCAGGGCCAGACAGCCCCAGCATTTT	CASSLARARQPQHF
TRBV7-9	16	TRBD1	-	TRBJ2-7	TGTGCCAGCAGCCGCAGAAAGGGACAGGGAACCTACGAGCAGTACTTC	CASSRRKGQGTYEQYF
TRBV19	13	-	-	TRBJ2-7	TGTGCCAGTAGTATAGGGACAACTTACGAGCAGTACTTC	CASSIGTTYEQYF
TRBV30	15	-	-	TRBJ2-7	TGTGCCTGGAGTGTACGCCAGGGGAGGACCTACGAGCAGTACTTC	CAWSVRQGRTYEQYF
TRBV6-5	13	-	once	TRBJ1-4	TGTGCCAGCAGTTACGGACAGAATGAAAAACTGTTTTTT	CASSYGQNEKLFF
TRBV2	15	-	-	TRBJ1-6	TGTGCCAGCAGTGACTCTGACAGCAGAAATTCACCCCTCCACTTT	CASSDSDSRNSPLHF
TRBV6-5	14	-	-	TRBJ2-5	TGTGCCAGCAGGAAAAGGGGATTCCAAGAGACCCAGTACTTC	CASRKRGFQETQYF
TRBV5-1	15	-	-	TRBJ2-2	TGCGCCAGCAGCTTGACAGGGTTGGGCACCGGGGAGCTGTTTTTT	CASSLTGLGTGELFF
TRBV4-3	17	-	-	TRBJ1-5	TGCGCCAGCAGCCAAGAAATGGCAACCTTGGGCAATCAGCCCCAGCATTTT	CASSQEMATLGNQPQHF
TRBV29-1	14	-	-	TRBJ2-1	TGCAGCGCCGGCGGCGGGGAACAATACAATGAGCAGTTCTTC	CSAGGGEQYNEQFF